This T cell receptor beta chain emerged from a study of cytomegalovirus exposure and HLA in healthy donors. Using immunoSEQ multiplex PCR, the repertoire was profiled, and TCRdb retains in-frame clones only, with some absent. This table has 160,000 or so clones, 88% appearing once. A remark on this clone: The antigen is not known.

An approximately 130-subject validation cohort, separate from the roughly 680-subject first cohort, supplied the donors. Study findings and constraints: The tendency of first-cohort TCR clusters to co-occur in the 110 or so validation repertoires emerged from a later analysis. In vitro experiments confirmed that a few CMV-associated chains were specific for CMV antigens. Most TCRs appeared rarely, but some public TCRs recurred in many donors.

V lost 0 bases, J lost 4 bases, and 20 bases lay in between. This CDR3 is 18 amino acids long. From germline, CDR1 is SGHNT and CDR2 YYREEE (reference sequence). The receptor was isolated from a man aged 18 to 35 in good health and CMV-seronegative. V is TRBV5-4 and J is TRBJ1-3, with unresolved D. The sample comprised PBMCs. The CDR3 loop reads CASSLVPMSKEKGNTIYF. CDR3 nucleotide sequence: TGTGCCAGCAGCTTGGTCCCTATGAGTAAGGAGAAGGGAAACACCATATATTTT.